A single sample gave rise to the 27 T cell receptor beta chains below, sequenced in a study of blood T cell repertoires in COVID-19. TCRdb's copy holds only in-frame clones and misses some; the assay was immunoSEQ multiplex PCR. The repertoire holds roughly 380,000 clones, with 81% as singletons. Sequenced input: peripheral blood. These receptors were collected from a human donor with acute or convalescent COVID-19. The donor label of this sample is uncertain.

The rearrangement uses TRBV5-6 and TRBJ2-2; D might be TRBD1 (5 bases). This CDR3 is 14 amino acids long. Germline V gene data show CDR1 as SGHDT and CDR2 as YYEEEE. Trimming removed 4 bases from V and 6 bases from J, with 13 bases in between. Written as DNA, the CDR3 is TGTGCCAGCAGCGATCCAATAGGGGCCGGGGAGCTGTTTTTT. The encoded protein is CASSDPIGAGELFF.

This chain joins TRBV28 and TRBJ2-2; 12 bases align to TRBD1. Germline V gene sequence: CDR1 MDHEN, CDR2 SYDVKM. The length of the CDR3 is 18 residues. The ends lost 2 bases at V and 7 bases at J; junction bases unmatched: 11. The CDR3 sequence is CASSLRPGQGAQGGELFF. The CDR3 DNA is TGTGCCAGCAGTTTACGGCCGGGACAGGGGGCGCAGGGCGGGGAGCTGTTTTTT.

The gene calls are TRBV18 and TRBJ2-7, with TRBD1 as a possible D gene (5 bases). V was trimmed by 5 bases and J by 5 bases, leaving 10 bases between them. This CDR3 spans 12 amino acids. CDR1 is KGHSH and CDR2 is LQKENI in the germline V gene. The CDR3, as DNA: TGTGCCAGCTCAGGGGCCGCGAACGAGCAGTACTTC. Its translation: CASSGAANEQYF.

This chain connects TRBV5-6 to TRBJ1-6; D unresolved. The CDR3 is 14 residues long. CDR1 and CDR2 from the germline V gene are SGHDT and YYEEEE. Between the trimmed V and J ends, which lost 4 bases and 9 bases, there was a span of 14 bases. CDR3 loop: CASSTRAAFSPLHF. CDR3 bases: TGTGCCAGCAGCACGCGGGCGGCGTTTTCACCCCTCCACTTT.

The V call is TRBV6-5, the J call TRBJ2-1, with TRBD2 matching over 7 bases. The V gene's germline CDR1 is MNHEY and CDR2 SVGAGI. Trimming removed 6 bases from V and 5 bases from J; junction bases left unmatched: 10. The CDR3 sequence is 15 residues long. The CDR3 nucleotides are TGTGCCAGCAGGACCTCGGCTAGCGGACACAATGAGCAGTTCTTC. It yields the protein CASRTSASGHNEQFF.

This clone was counted many times. The chain carries TRBV30 and TRBJ1-5; D ambiguous. Germline CDR1 reads GTSNPN; CDR2 reads SVGIG (reference sequence). This CDR3 has 13 residues. V was shortened by 5 bases and J by 3 bases, with 11 bases between the two germline ends. The CDR3 coding sequence is TGTGCCTGGGAATCGGGAGCCAATCAGCCCCAGCATTTT. Protein: CAWESGANQPQHF. Full variable domain (remainder filled in from reference TRBV30 and TRBJ1-5): SQTIHQWPATLVQPVGSPLSLECTVEGTSNPNLYWYRQAAGRGLQLLFYSVGIGQISSEVPQNLSASRPQDRQFILSSKKLLLSDSGFYLCAWESGANQPQHFGDGTRLSIL.

This clone was observed a single time. Here the CDR3 reads CASSLVPPVSGNTIYF. CDR3 bases: TGTGCCAGCAGCTTAGTCCCCCCGGTCTCTGGAAACACCATATATTTT. The genes are TRBV7-8 and TRBJ1-3, with no clear D. Trimming removed 1 base at V and 0 bases at J, with 10 bases between. In germline, CDR1 is SGHVS, CDR2 FQNEAQ. This CDR3 is 16 amino acids long.

The chain couples TRBV5-1 to TRBJ1-2, with TRBD1 matching over 8 bases. The CDR3 has 15 amino acids. Germline assignment: CDR1 SGHRS and CDR2 YFSETQ. The V and J ends lost 0 bases and 5 bases, in that order; junction bases with no gene match: 6. The CDR3 sequence: CASSLGGTGNYGYTF. The DNA for the CDR3 is TGCGCCAGCAGCTTGGGCGGGACAGGCAATTATGGCTACACCTTC. Full variable domain (remainder filled in from reference TRBV5-1 and TRBJ1-2): KAGVTQTPRYLIKTRGQQVTLSCSPISGHRSVSWYQQTPGQGLQFLFEYFSETQRNKGNFPGRFSGRQFSNSRSEMNVSTLELGDSALYLCASSLGGTGNYGYTFGSGTRLTVV.

V and J are TRBV28 and TRBJ1-1; TRBD1 agrees at 9 bases. The CDR3 covers 15 residues. The germline CDR1 and CDR2 sequences are MDHEN and SYDVKM. With 5 bases clipped from V and 4 bases from J, the junction kept 8 bases outside the gene matches. The CDR3 protein is CASSQNRGRSTEAFF. CDR3 nucleotides: TGTGCCAGCAGTCAAAACAGGGGGCGGAGCACTGAAGCTTTCTTT.

In this sample, this clone turned up a few times. The V call is TRBV7-9, the J call TRBJ1-2, with D possibly TRBD1 on 6 matching bases. Trimming removed 5 bases from V and 8 bases from J, with 12 bases in between. Germline V lookup: CDR1 SEHNR, CDR2 FQNEAQ (reference sequence). CDR3 length equals 12 residues. CDR3 nucleotide sequence: TGTGCCAGCAGCACCGGGACATCGGGCTACACCTTC. This sequence encodes CASSTGTSGYTF.

The chain uses TRBV30 and TRBJ1-6; 11 bases agree with TRBD1. Germline CDR1 and CDR2: GTSNPN and SVGIG (reference sequence). CDR3 length: 16 amino acids. Losses at the gene ends were 3 bases for V and 5 bases for J; bases not matched to a gene: 6. The CDR3 here is CAWRVWGQGDNSPLHF. The CDR3 nucleotides read TGTGCCTGGAGAGTATGGGGACAGGGGGATAATTCACCCCTCCACTTT.

This clone occurred a few times. The gene calls are TRBV11-2 and TRBJ2-1; D is possibly TRBD1 (5 bases). V was shortened by 3 bases and J by 7 bases, with 10 bases between the two germline ends. There are 13 residues in the CDR3. Germline assignment: CDR1 SGHAT and CDR2 FQNNGV. CDR3 DNA: TGTGCCAGCAGCTTTAAGGGGCGGAATGAGCAGTTCTTC. Its translation is CASSFKGRNEQFF.

The rearrangement uses TRBV30 and TRBJ1-1, with 7 bases identical to TRBD1. The CDR3 spans 14 residues. V shed 0 bases, J shed 7 bases, and the junction held 8 bases outside the gene matches. In germline, CDR1 is GTSNPN, CDR2 SVGIG (reference sequence). CDR3 in amino acids: CAWSVDRARGEAFF. CDR3 DNA sequence: TGTGCCTGGAGTGTTGACAGGGCTCGCGGTGAAGCTTTCTTT.

The chain is built from TRBV28 and TRBJ2-1, with D possibly being TRBD1 (5 bases). V was clipped by 6 bases and J by 3 bases, with 9 bases between them. Germline values: CDR1 MDHEN, CDR2 SYDVKM. CDR3 length: 13 residues. CDR3 sequence reads: CASRGQGYNEQFF. Here the CDR3 DNA reads TGTGCCAGCAGGGGTCAGGGCTACAATGAGCAGTTCTTC.

The V call is TRBV5-1, the J call TRBJ1-1; TRBD1 is a possible D gene (5 bases). This CDR3 spans 15 amino acids. The germline V gene has CDR1 SGHRS and CDR2 YFSETQ. Trimming took 9 bases from V and 5 from J, leaving 23 bases between them. Here the CDR3 DNA reads TGCGCCACCCAGCCTGGGGCAGGGCGGCATACTGAAGCTTTCTTT. Translation: CATQPGAGRHTEAFF.

Points on this clone: The identical CDR3 is also encoded by other nucleotide sequences in the sample. The gene calls are TRBV18 and TRBJ1-4; D possibly corresponds to TRBD1 (6 bases). The V gene's germline CDR1 is KGHSH and CDR2 LQKENI. This CDR3 is 14 amino acids long. Trimming removed 3 bases from V and 8 bases from J, with 13 bases in between. The CDR3 region is CASSPQTGNEKLFF. The CDR3 nucleotides are TGTGCCAGCTCACCCCAAACAGGGAACGAAAAACTGTTTTTT.

In its sample, this clone was seen once. This chain joins TRBV30 and TRBJ1-1, with TRBD1 matching over 7 bases. The CDR3 sequence is 13 residues long. Unmatched junction bases numbered 6, after V lost 8 bases and J lost 0 bases. In germline, CDR1 is GTSNPN, CDR2 SVGIG (reference sequence). The CDR3 DNA is TGTGCCGGAAACAGGGGCCTGAACACTGAAGCTTTCTTT. Translated: CAGNRGLNTEAFF.

This clone occurred once. The chain couples TRBV2 to TRBJ2-5; D remains unclear. The CDR3 has 12 amino acids. V was pared by 6 bases and J by 5 bases, with 10 bases between. Looked up from germline, CDR1 is SNHLY and CDR2 is FYNNEI. The CDR3 DNA follows: TGTGCCAGCAGCGGGTATGCGGAGACCCAGTACTTC. It encodes CASSGYAETQYF.

This chain joins TRBV18 and TRBJ2-7, with D tentatively TRBD1 (6 bases). The ends were cut back, 0 bases at V and 4 bases at J, with 13 bases in the middle. The CDR3 consists of 15 residues. Germline V gene data show CDR1 as KGHSH and CDR2 as LQKENI. CDR3 DNA sequence: TGTGCCAGCTCACCACCGAGAGGACAGCCGTACGAGCAGTACTTC. It specifies CASSPPRGQPYEQYF.

The chain combines TRBV6-5 with TRBJ2-7; 11 nucleotides align to TRBD1. This CDR3 region has 14 residues. With 6 bases clipped from V and 4 bases from J, the junction kept 5 bases outside the gene matches. Germline CDR1 MNHEY, CDR2 SVGAGI. The CDR3 here is CASRRGTGGYEQYF. CDR3 bases: TGTGCCAGCAGGAGGGGGACAGGGGGTTACGAGCAGTACTTC.

The V call is TRBV18, the J call TRBJ1-3, with TRBD1 as a possible D gene (5 bases). Germline assignment: CDR1 KGHSH and CDR2 LQKENI. The CDR3 loop spans 15 amino acids. The V gene lost 6 bases and the J gene lost 2 bases, with 14 bases spanning the gap. The CDR3 here is CASSLISGAGNTIYF. CDR3 bases: TGTGCCAGCTCCCTTATCTCGGGGGCTGGAAACACCATATATTTT.

The rearrangement joins TRBV28 to TRBJ1-5; 7 positions match TRBD1. Germline-derived CDR1 and CDR2 are MDHEN and SYDVKM. V was pared by 1 base and J by 6 bases, with 9 bases of the junction left unmatched. This CDR3 contains 16 residues. CDR3: CASSLSGQGVFQPQHF. The CDR3 bases are TGTGCCAGCAGTTTATCGGGGCAGGGGGTTTTTCAGCCCCAGCATTTT. Filled out from reference TRBV28 and TRBJ1-5, the complete variable domain reads DVKVTQSSRYLVKRTGEKVFLECVQDMDHENMFWYRQDPGLGLRLIYFSYDVKMKEKGDIPEGYSVSREKKERFSLILESASTNQTSMYLCASSLSGQGVFQPQHFGDGTRLSIL.

This clone occurred many times. The chain is built from TRBV27 and TRBJ2-1, with D possibly matching TRBD2 (5 bases). The germline V and J ends were trimmed by 4 bases and 7 bases, with 11 bases remaining between them. There are 13 residues in the CDR3. Germline CDR1 is MNHEY and CDR2 is SMNVEV (reference sequence). This chain's CDR3 is CASSWTVGNEQFF. CDR3 sequence (DNA): TGTGCCAGCAGTTGGACTGTCGGGAATGAGCAGTTCTTC.

The chain couples TRBV3-1 (or the pseudogene TRBV3-2) to TRBJ2-7; 7 bases align to TRBD2. The length of the CDR3 is 13 residues. After removal of 4 bases from V and 6 bases from J, the junction contained 6 bases not matched to a gene. Germline CDR1 is LGHDT and CDR2 is YNNKEL (reference sequence). The DNA for the CDR3 is TGTGCCAGCAGCCCGCGACTAGCTTCCGAGCAGTACTTC. Protein sequence: CASSPRLASEQYF.

This clone occurred a few times. CDR3 bases: TGTGCCAGTAGTATGGGTGGGCGAGAGACCCAGTACTTC. This encodes CASSMGGRETQYF. The J gene is TRBJ2-5, the V gene TRBV19; D call uncertain. Trimming took off 3 bases at V and 4 bases at J, with 9 bases between the two ends. The CDR3 consists of 13 residues. Germline-derived CDR1 and CDR2 are LNHDA and SQIVND (reference sequence).

The rearrangement uses TRBV21-1 and TRBJ2-1; whether TRBD2, the table's D call, matches the DNA was not checked. TRBV21-1 is designated a pseudogene. The CDR3 runs to 15 residues. The CDR3 DNA follows: TGTGCCAGCAGTCCCTGCGGGGCTACCTACAATGAGCAGTTCTTC. Protein product: CASSPCGATYNEQFF.

CDR3 DNA sequence: TGCGCCAGCAGCTTGACAGGGAGTGGTGGCTACACCTTC. Its translation: CASSLTGSGGYTF. The genes are TRBV5-1 and TRBJ1-2, with D perhaps matching TRBD1 (6 bases). The CDR3 is 13 amino acids. V was pared by 1 base and J by 7 bases, with 11 bases between. Germline loops: CDR1 SGHRS, CDR2 YFSETQ.